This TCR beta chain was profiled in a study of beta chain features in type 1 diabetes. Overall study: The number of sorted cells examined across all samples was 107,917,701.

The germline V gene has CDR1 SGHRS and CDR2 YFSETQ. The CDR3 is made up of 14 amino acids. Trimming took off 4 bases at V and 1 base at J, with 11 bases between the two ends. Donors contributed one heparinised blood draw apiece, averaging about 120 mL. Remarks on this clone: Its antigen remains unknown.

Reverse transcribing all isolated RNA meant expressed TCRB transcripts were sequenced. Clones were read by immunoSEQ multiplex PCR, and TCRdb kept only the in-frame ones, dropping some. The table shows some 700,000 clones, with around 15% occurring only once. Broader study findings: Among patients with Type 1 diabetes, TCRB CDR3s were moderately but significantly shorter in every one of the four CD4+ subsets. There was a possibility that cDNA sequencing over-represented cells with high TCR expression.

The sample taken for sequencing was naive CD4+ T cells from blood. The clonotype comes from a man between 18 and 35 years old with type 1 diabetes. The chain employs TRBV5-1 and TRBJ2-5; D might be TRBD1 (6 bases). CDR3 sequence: CASSPQGLQETQYF. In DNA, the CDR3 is TGCGCCAGCAGCCCACAGGGTCTCCAAGAGACCCAGTACTTC.